These 23 T cell receptor beta chains were sequenced from one sample in a study of blood T cell repertoires in COVID-19. Sequencing was performed with immunoSEQ multiplex PCR; in TCRdb, only in-frame clones are kept and a portion is missing. The sample includes around 75,000 clones, approximately 79% of them seen just once. Source material: peripheral blood. Source of these receptors: a woman older than 75 with active or convalescent COVID-19.

This chain joins TRBV7-2 and TRBJ2-7; 9 positions match TRBD1. The CDR3 extends over 17 amino acids. The germline gives CDR1 SGHTA, CDR2 FQGNSA. J gave up 3 bases and V 2 bases, and 11 bases lay outside the gene matches. CDR3 protein: CASSLYRLGQGIYEQYF. The CDR3 DNA reads TGTGCCAGCAGCTTATATCGCTTGGGACAGGGTATCTACGAGCAGTACTTC.

The J gene is TRBJ1-5, the V gene TRBV6-5; D may be TRBD1 (6 bases). The CDR3 is 15 amino acids. Looked up from germline, CDR1 is MNHEY and CDR2 is SVGAGI. V lost 6 bases and J 4 bases, leaving 16 bases between the germline ends. The CDR3 DNA follows: TGTGCCAGCAGCACCTCCGGGACAACGAATCAGCCCCAGCATTTT. Protein: CASSTSGTTNQPQHF.

The chain is built from TRBV6-5 and TRBJ2-7, with a weak D call TRBD2 (6 bases). This CDR3 is built from 15 residues. Between the trimmed V and J ends, which lost 10 bases and 3 bases, there was a span of 22 bases. The germline V gene has CDR1 MNHEY and CDR2 SVGAGI. The CDR3 region has the DNA TGTGCCATTCCCTACCCATGGGGGGATTGCTACGAGCAGTACTTC. It encodes CAIPYPWGDCYEQYF.

This CDR3 reads CASSARGVSYNSPLHF. The CDR3 region has the DNA TGTGCCAGCAGCGCCCGGGGGGTTTCCTATAATTCACCCCTCCACTTT. This rearrangement joins TRBV9 to TRBJ1-6; D might be TRBD1 (5 bases). Trimming stripped 3 bases from V and 1 base from J, with 11 bases between. This CDR3 is built from 16 residues. Per the germline V gene, CDR1 is SGDLS and CDR2 is YYNGEE. Looking up the rest from reference TRBV9 and TRBJ1-6 gives the full variable domain: DSGVTQTPKHLITATGQRVTLRCSPRSGDLSVYWYQQSLDQGLQFLIQYYNGEERAKGNILERFSAQQFPDLHSELNLSSLELGDSALYFCASSARGVSYNSPLHFGNGTRLTVT.

The chain uses TRBV7-9 and TRBJ1-1; perhaps TRBD1 as D (5 bases). Germline CDR1 SEHNR, CDR2 FQNEAQ (reference sequence). CDR3 length: 13 amino acids. Between the trimmed V and J ends, which lost 2 bases and 1 base, there was a span of 5 bases. The CDR3 protein is CASSLQGNTEAFF. The DNA of the CDR3 is TGTGCCAGCAGCTTACAGGGGAACACTGAAGCTTTCTTT.

As concerns this clone: The junction shows a germline mismatch at one end, possibly a read error. The chain joins TRBV7-7 to TRBJ2-5; 13 bases fit TRBD2. CDR3 length: 15 residues. Germline CDR1 is SSHAT and CDR2 is FNYEAQ (reference sequence). The CDR3 loop reads CASSYGTSGKETQYF. The DNA for the CDR3 is TGTGCTAGCAGCTACGGGACTAGCGGGAAAGAGACCCAGTACTTC.

The chain links TRBV19 to TRBJ1-1, with a possible D match to TRBD1 (6 bases). Germline CDR1 is LNHDA and CDR2 is SQIVND (reference sequence). V dropped 8 bases and J dropped 1 base, with 14 bases sitting between them. There are 14 residues in the CDR3. The CDR3 region has the DNA TGTGCCAGTTCCGCCGGGGGGGCGAACACTGAAGCTTTCTTT. This translates into CASSAGGANTEAFF.

The chain carries TRBV12-3 or TRBV12-4 and TRBJ2-1; 8 bases match TRBD2. The J segment lost 8 bases and the V segment lost 7 bases, leaving 7 bases of the junction unmatched. The length of the CDR3 is 13 residues. CDR3: CASTLGLAYEQFF. CDR3 nucleotide sequence: TGTGCCAGCACCCTAGGACTAGCTTATGAGCAGTTCTTC.

The chain uses TRBV6-1 and TRBJ2-7, with a possible D match to TRBD2 (6 bases). In germline, CDR1 is MNHNS, CDR2 SASEGT. This CDR3 region has 11 residues. V was trimmed by 8 bases and J by 5 bases, leaving 10 bases between them. The chain's CDR3 is CASWRGDEQYF. The CDR3 DNA follows: TGTGCCAGCTGGCGCGGGGACGAGCAGTACTTC.

This chain uses TRBV2 with TRBJ1-2, with D unclear. Trimming shortened V by 2 bases and J by 0 bases, and 4 bases separated the two germline ends. The V gene's germline CDR1 is SNHLY and CDR2 FYNNEI. The CDR3 extends over 13 amino acids. The CDR3 loop is CASSELANYGYTF. In nucleotides, the CDR3 is TGTGCCAGCAGTGAACTAGCTAACTATGGCTACACCTTC.

The genes are TRBV9 and TRBJ1-3; D is undetermined. Trimming took 0 bases from V and 4 from J, leaving 14 bases between them. The CDR3 runs to 16 residues. The germline V gene has CDR1 SGDLS and CDR2 YYNGEE. The CDR3: CASSVEAGMRGNTIYF. In nucleotides, the CDR3 is TGTGCCAGCAGCGTAGAGGCAGGTATGAGAGGAAACACCATATATTTT.

The chain links TRBV6-5 to TRBJ2-5; weak D call: TRBD2 (5 bases). Trimming left V 3 bases short and J 4 bases short, with 9 bases between. This CDR3 spans 13 amino acids. Germline CDR1 reads MNHEY; CDR2 reads SVGAGI. CDR3 amino acids: CASSYILAETQYF. CDR3 in DNA: TGTGCCAGCAGTTATATTCTAGCAGAGACCCAGTACTTC.

Note on this clone: A read error may produce the germline difference seen at one junction end. V and J are TRBV6-6 and TRBJ2-1, with D tentatively TRBD2 (7 bases). Per the germline V gene, CDR1 is MNHNY and CDR2 is SVGAGI (reference sequence). The CDR3 runs 14 residues. CDR3 protein: CASSSLGGGESEVF. As DNA, the CDR3 is TGTGCCAGCAGCTCCCTAGGGGGGGGAGAGAGCGAGGTCTTC.

The chain employs TRBV7-6 and TRBJ2-1, with 8 bases identical to TRBD2. V gave up 2 bases and J gave up 10 bases; unmatched junction bases: 10. The CDR3 loop spans 15 amino acids. Per the germline V gene, CDR1 is SGHVS and CDR2 is FNYEAQ. The CDR3 DNA follows: TGTGCCAGCAGCTTATCCGGAGCGGGAGTTTTCGAGCAGTTCTTC. Translation gives CASSLSGAGVFEQFF.

The chain links TRBV2 to TRBJ2-3; TRBD1 matches 9 bases. The CDR3 has 17 residues. The germline gives CDR1 SNHLY, CDR2 FYNNEI. The ends lost 3 bases at V and 2 bases at J; junction bases unmatched: 9. The CDR3 loop reads CASSEGTGWAVTDTQYF. In DNA form, the CDR3 reads TGTGCCAGCAGTGAGGGGACAGGGTGGGCTGTCACAGATACGCAGTATTTT.

The V call is TRBV7-6, the J call TRBJ2-5; 8 bases match TRBD1. J was trimmed by 6 bases and V by 1 base; bases with no gene match: 16. The CDR3 contains 18 residues. CDR1 is SGHVS and CDR2 is FNYEAQ in the germline V gene. The CDR3 region has the DNA TGTGCCAGCAGCTTAGATCTGTCAGGGGGCTTATCACTGAAGACCCAGTACTTC. It is translated as CASSLDLSGGLSLKTQYF.

V is TRBV6-2 or TRBV6-3 and J is TRBJ1-1; D unclear. Germline CDR1 MNHEY, CDR2 SVGEGT. V lost 2 bases to trimming and J lost 10 bases, with 11 bases between them. The CDR3 sequence is 12 residues long. In nucleotides, the CDR3 is TGTGCCAGCAGTTACGAGGCAGTAAGAGCTTTCTTT. It yields the protein CASSYEAVRAFF.

The genes are TRBV15 and TRBJ2-3; the match to TRBD2 covers 7 bases. This CDR3 has 16 amino acids. The germline gives CDR1 LNHNV, CDR2 YYDKDF (reference sequence). The V gene end was trimmed by 0 bases and the J gene end by 1 base; junction bases not matched to a gene: 4. The CDR3 nucleotides read TGTGCCACCAGCAGAGAAAGCGGGGCCCGCACAGATACGCAGTATTTT. Translation: CATSRESGARTDTQYF.

This clone was found a few times. The rearrangement links TRBV14 to TRBJ2-7; 7 positions agree with TRBD2. CDR1 and CDR2 from the germline V gene are SGHDN and FVKESK. V trimming: 0 bases; J trimming: 11 bases; junction bases outside the gene matches: 4. The CDR3 has 12 residues. CDR3 sequence reads: CASSQDSGFKYF. The CDR3 DNA reads TGTGCCAGCAGCCAAGATAGCGGGTTCAAGTACTTC.

Here the CDR3 reads CASSLGAGSTLHF. The CDR3 region has the DNA TGTGCCAGCAGCTTAGGGGCGGGGTCCACCCTCCACTTT. This chain joins TRBV7-2 and TRBJ1-6; D gene unclear. Germline values: CDR1 SGHTA, CDR2 FQGNSA. The CDR3 spans 13 residues. V was clipped by 1 base and J by 14 bases, with 12 bases between them.

The gene calls are TRBV28 and TRBJ2-6, with TRBD2 matching over 7 bases. Germline trimming cut 5 bases from V and 0 bases from J; bases unmatched to any gene: 13. CDR3 length: 19 residues. Germline lookup yields CDR1 MDHEN and CDR2 SYDVKM. CDR3 protein: CASSLLGGGGRSGANVLTF. DNA of the CDR3: TGTGCCAGCAGTCTCCTCGGTGGCGGGGGTCGCTCTGGGGCCAACGTCCTGACTTTC. The variable domain in full, completed from reference TRBV28 and TRBJ2-6, reads DVKVTQSSRYLVKRTGEKVFLECVQDMDHENMFWYRQDPGLGLRLIYFSYDVKMKEKGDIPEGYSVSREKKERFSLILESASTNQTSMYLCASSLLGGGGRSGANVLTFGAGSRLTVL.

The rearrangement uses TRBV5-4 and TRBJ2-1; D is unresolved. This CDR3 has 11 amino acids. The V end was cut by 2 bases, the J end by 6 bases, with 3 bases between. Germline V CDR1 and CDR2: SGHNT, YYREEE (reference sequence). The CDR3 bases are TGTGCCAGCAGCTTCGGCAATGAGCAGTTCTTC. Translating gives CASSFGNEQFF.

This rearrangement joins TRBV7-2 to TRBJ2-1; D perhaps matches TRBD2 (7 bases). From germline, CDR1 is SGHTA and CDR2 FQGNSA. Trimming shortened V by 1 base and J by 5 bases, and 12 bases separated the two germline ends. This CDR3 comprises 15 residues. CDR3 DNA sequence: TGTGCCAGCAGCTTAGTGGGGGGGGCCGACAATGAGCAGTTCTTC. Its protein product is CASSLVGGADNEQFF.